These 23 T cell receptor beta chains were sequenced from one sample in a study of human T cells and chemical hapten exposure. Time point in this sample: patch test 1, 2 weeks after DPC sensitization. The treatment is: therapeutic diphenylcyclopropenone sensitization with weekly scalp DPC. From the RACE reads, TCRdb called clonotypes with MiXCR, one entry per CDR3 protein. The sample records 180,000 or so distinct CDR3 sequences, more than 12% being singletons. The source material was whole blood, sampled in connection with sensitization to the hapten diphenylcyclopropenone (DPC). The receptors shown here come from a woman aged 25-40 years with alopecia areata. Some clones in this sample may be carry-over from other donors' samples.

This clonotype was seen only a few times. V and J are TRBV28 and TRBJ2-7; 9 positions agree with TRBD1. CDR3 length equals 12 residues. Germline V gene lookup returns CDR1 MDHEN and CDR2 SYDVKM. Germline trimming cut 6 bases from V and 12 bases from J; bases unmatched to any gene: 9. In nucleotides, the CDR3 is TGTGCCAGCAGCCCTACAGGGGGCGGTAGGTACTTC. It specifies CASSPTGGGRYF.

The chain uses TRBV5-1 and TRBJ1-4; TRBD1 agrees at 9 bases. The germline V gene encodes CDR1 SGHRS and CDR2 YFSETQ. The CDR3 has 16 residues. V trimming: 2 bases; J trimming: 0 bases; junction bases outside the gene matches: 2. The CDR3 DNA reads TGCGCCAGCAGCTTCGGACAGGGGACAACTAATGAAAAACTGTTTTTT. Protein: CASSFGQGTTNEKLFF. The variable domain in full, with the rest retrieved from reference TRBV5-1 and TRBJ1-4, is KAGVTQTPRYLIKTRGQQVTLSCSPISGHRSVSWYQQTPGQGLQFLFEYFSETQRNKGNFPGRFSGRQFSNSRSEMNVSTLELGDSALYLCASSFGQGTTNEKLFFGSGTQLSVL.

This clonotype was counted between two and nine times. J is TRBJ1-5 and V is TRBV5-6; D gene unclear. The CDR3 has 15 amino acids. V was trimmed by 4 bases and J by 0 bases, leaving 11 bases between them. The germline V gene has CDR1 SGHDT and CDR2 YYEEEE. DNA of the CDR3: TGTGCCAGCAGCCTCCACGTCTATAGCAATCAGCCCCAGCATTTT. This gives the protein CASSLHVYSNQPQHF.

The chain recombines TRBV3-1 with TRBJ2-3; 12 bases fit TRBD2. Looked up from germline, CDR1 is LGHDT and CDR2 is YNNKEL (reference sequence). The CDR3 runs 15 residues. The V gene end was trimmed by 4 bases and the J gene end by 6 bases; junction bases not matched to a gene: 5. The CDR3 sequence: CASSPRTSGVDTQYF. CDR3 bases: TGTGCCAGCAGCCCCCGGACTAGCGGGGTTGATACGCAGTATTTT.

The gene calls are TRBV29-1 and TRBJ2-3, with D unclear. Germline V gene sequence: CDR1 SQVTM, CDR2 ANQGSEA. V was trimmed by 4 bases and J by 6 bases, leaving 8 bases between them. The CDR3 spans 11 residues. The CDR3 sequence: CSVGGVDTQYF. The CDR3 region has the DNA TGCAGCGTTGGTGGAGTGGATACGCAGTATTTT.

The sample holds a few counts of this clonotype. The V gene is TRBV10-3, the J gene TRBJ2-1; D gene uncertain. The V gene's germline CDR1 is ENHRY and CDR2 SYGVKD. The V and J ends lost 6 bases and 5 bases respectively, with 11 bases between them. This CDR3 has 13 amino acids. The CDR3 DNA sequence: TGTGCCATCAGCCTTTCCGGTGACAATGAGCAGTTCTTC. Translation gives CAISLSGDNEQFF.

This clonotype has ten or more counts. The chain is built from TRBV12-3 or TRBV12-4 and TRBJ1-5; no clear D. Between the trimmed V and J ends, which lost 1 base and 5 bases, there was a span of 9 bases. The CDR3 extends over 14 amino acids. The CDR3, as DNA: TGTGCCAGCAGTTTAGAGTGGAGGGATCAGCCCCAGCATTTT. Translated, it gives CASSLEWRDQPQHF.

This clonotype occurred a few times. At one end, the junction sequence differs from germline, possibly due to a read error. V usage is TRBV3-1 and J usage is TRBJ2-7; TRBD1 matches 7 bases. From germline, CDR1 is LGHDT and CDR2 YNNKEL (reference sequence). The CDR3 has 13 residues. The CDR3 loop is CASSQGTGYVQYF. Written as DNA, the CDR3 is TGTGCCAGCAGCCAAGGGACAGGCTACGTGCAGTACTTC.

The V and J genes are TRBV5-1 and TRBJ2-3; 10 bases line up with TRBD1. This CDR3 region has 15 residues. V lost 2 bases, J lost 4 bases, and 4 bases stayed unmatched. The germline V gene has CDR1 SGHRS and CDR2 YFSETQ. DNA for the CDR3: TGCGCCAGCAGCTTTAGACAGGGGGCCCCAGATACGCAGTATTTT. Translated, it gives CASSFRQGAPDTQYF.

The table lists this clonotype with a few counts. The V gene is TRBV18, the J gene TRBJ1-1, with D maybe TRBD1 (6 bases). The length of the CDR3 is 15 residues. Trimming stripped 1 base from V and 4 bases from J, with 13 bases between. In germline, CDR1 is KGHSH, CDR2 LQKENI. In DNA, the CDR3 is TGTGCCAGCTCACCACAACAGGGTCTCGGCACTGAAGCTTTCTTT. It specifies CASSPQQGLGTEAFF. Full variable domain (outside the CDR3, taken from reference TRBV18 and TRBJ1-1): NAGVMQNPRHLVRRRGQEARLRCSPMKGHSHVYWYRQLPEEGLKFMVYLQKENIIDESGMPKERFSAEFPKEGPSILRIQQVVRGDSAAYFCASSPQQGLGTEAFFGQGTRLTVV.

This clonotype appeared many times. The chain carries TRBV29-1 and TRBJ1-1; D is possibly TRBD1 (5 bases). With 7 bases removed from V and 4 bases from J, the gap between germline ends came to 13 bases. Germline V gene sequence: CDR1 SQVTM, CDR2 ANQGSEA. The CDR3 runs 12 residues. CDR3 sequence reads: CSAQDGGTEAFF. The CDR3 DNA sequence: TGCAGCGCTCAAGACGGGGGCACTGAAGCTTTCTTT.

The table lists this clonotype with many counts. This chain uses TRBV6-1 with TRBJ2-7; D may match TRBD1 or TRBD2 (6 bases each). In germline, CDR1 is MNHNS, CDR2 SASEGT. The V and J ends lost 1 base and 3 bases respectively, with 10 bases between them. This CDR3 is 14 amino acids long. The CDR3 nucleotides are TGTGCCAGCAGTGAAGGCGGGACAAACTACGAGCAGTACTTC. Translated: CASSEGGTNYEQYF.

Here the CDR3 reads CASSSNIGLQGREQFF. CDR3 nucleotide sequence: TGTGCCAGCAGCTCCAATATCGGATTACAGGGCCGTGAGCAGTTCTTC. V usage is TRBV7-2 and J usage is TRBJ2-1, with D tentatively TRBD1 (6 bases). With 4 bases removed from V and 9 bases from J, the gap between germline ends came to 22 bases. The CDR3 is 16 residues long. The germline V gene has CDR1 SGHTA and CDR2 FQGNSA.

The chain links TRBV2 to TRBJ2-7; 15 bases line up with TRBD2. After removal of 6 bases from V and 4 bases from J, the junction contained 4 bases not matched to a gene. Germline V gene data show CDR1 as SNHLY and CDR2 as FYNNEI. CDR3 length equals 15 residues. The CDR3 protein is CASRAGTSGGYEQYF. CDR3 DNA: TGTGCCAGCAGAGCCGGGACTAGCGGGGGGTACGAGCAGTACTTC.

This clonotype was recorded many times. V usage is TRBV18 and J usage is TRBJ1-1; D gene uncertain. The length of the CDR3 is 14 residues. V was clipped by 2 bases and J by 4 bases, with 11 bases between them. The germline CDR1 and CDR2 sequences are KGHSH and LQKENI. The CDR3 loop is CASSPEEDTTEAFF. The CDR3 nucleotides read TGTGCCAGCTCACCAGAGGAAGACACCACTGAAGCTTTCTTT.

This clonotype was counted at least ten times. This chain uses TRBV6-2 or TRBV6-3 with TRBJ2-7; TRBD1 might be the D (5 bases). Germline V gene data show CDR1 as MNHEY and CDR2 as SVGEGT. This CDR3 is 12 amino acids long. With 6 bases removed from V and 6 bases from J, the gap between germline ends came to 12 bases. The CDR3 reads CASSRTLLEQYF. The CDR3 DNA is TGTGCCAGCAGCCGGACACTCCTCGAGCAGTACTTC.

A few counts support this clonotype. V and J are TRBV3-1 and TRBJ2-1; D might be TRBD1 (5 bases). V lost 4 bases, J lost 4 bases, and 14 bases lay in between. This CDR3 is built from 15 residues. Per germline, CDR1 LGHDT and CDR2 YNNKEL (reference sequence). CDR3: CASSPPDGAYNEQFF. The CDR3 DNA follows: TGTGCCAGCAGCCCACCGGATGGGGCTTACAATGAGCAGTTCTTC.

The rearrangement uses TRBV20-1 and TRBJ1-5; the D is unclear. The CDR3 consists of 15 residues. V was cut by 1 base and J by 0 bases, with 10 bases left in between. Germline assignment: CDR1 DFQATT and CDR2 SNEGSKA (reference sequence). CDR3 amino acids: CSARGPGISNQPQHF. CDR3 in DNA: TGCAGTGCTAGAGGTCCGGGAATTAGCAATCAGCCCCAGCATTTT.

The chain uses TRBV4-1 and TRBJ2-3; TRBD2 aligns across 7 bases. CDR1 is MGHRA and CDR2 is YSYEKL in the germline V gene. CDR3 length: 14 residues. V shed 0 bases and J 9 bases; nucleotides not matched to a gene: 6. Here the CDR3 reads CASSQDSGTTTQYF. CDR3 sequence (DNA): TGCGCCAGCAGCCAAGATTCCGGGACTACCACGCAGTATTTT.

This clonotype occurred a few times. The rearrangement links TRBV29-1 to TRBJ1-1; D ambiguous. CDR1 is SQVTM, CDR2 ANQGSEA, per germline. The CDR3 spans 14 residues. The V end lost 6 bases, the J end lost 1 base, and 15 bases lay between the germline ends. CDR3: CSVESGTANTEAFF. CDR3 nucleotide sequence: TGCAGCGTCGAAAGCGGAACAGCGAACACTGAAGCTTTCTTT. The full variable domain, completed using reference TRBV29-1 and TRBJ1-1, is SAVISQKPSRDICQRGTSLTIQCQVDSQVTMMFWYRQQPGQSLTLIATANQGSEATYESGFVIDKFPISRPNLTFSTLTVSNMSPEDSSIYLCSVESGTANTEAFFGQGTRLTVV.

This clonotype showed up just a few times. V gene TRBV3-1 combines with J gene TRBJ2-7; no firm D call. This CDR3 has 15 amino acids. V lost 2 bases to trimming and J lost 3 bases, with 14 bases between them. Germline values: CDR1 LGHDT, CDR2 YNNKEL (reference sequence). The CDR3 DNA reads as TGTGCCAGCAGCCAACCAGGCGTGCAGCGCTACGAGCAGTACTTC. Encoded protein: CASSQPGVQRYEQYF.

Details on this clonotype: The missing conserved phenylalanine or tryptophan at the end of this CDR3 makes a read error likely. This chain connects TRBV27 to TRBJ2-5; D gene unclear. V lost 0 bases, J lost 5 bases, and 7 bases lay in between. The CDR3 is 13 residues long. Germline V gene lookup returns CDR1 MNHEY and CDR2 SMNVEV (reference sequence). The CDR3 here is CASSLSHTETQYL. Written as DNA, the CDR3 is TGTGCCAGCAGTTTATCTCACACCGAGACCCAGTACCTC.

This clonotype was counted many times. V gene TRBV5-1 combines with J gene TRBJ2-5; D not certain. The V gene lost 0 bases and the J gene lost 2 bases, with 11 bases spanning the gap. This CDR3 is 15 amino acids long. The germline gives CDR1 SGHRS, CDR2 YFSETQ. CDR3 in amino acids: CASSLAHSPQETQYF. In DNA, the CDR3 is TGCGCCAGCAGCTTGGCCCACAGCCCGCAAGAGACCCAGTACTTC.